The next 13 T cell receptor beta chains were all read from a single sample in a study of CD8+CD57+ T cells in acquired aplastic anemia. CDR3 and TCR beta VDJ profiling relied on a genomic DNA template. TCRdb redid the calling of the reads with MiXCR, one entry per CDR3 protein. The data hold fewer than 200,000 distinct CDR3 sequences, with about three fifths observed a single time. The sequenced sample consisted of sorted CD4+, CD8+, or CD8+CD57+ T cells (not recorded which) from PBMCs. These receptors were obtained from a human donor in good health.

The chain combines TRBV7-3 with TRBJ2-7, with D possibly TRBD2 on 5 matching bases. The V gene's germline CDR1 is SGHTA and CDR2 FQGTGA. The CDR3 covers 13 residues. The V end was cut by 3 bases, the J end by 6 bases, with 12 bases between. CDR3 nucleotide sequence: TGTGCCAGCAGCTTTGAGGGCCCTCGCGAGCAGTACTTC. Translated, it gives CASSFEGPREQYF.

The chain is built from TRBV2 and TRBJ2-2, with a tentative D call TRBD2 (6 bases). Trimming left V 6 bases short and J 9 bases short, with 17 bases between. The length of the CDR3 is 14 residues. Germline V gene sequence: CDR1 SNHLY, CDR2 FYNNEI. The CDR3 sequence: CASRLAGPGWELFF. The CDR3 nucleotides read TGTGCCAGCAGACTGGCGGGACCTGGGTGGGAGCTGTTTTTT.

The rearrangement links TRBV7-2 to TRBJ2-7; 8 bases line up with TRBD1. Germline values: CDR1 SGHTA, CDR2 FQGNSA. Losses at the gene ends were 5 bases for V and 3 bases for J; bases not matched to a gene: 6. The CDR3 totals 14 residues. The CDR3 region is CASSPAGQVYEQYF. The CDR3 DNA follows: TGTGCCAGCAGCCCCGCGGGACAGGTCTACGAGCAGTACTTC.

This clonotype has more than one count but fewer than ten. J is TRBJ2-5 and V is TRBV25-1; 7 positions match TRBD2. Losses at the gene ends were 3 bases for V and 2 bases for J; bases not matched to a gene: 3. This CDR3 spans 14 amino acids. Germline lookup yields CDR1 MGHDK and CDR2 SYGVNS. CDR3 nucleotide sequence: TGTGCCAGCAGTGACCTGGGGGGGCAAGAGACCCAGTACTTC. The encoded protein is CASSDLGGQETQYF.

The V gene is TRBV28, the J gene TRBJ1-2; TRBD1 agrees at 7 bases. V shed 6 bases, J shed 8 bases, and the junction held 12 bases outside the gene matches. The CDR3 consists of 14 residues. Germline V gene data show CDR1 as MDHEN and CDR2 as SYDVKM. CDR3 nucleotide sequence: TGTGCCAGCAGCCCCCGGGACAGCGTGGTGGGCTACACCTTC. This translates into CASSPRDSVVGYTF.

The chain is built from TRBV20-1 and TRBJ2-5; a possible D gene is TRBD1 (5 bases). CDR1 and CDR2 from the germline V gene are DFQATT and SNEGSKA (reference sequence). V was clipped by 4 bases and J by 7 bases, with 16 bases between them. This CDR3 has 13 amino acids. The CDR3 reads CSATQGPLPTQYF. The CDR3 DNA reads TGCAGTGCTACTCAGGGCCCCCTTCCGACCCAGTACTTC.

The gene calls are TRBV7-8 and TRBJ2-3; possible D gene TRBD2, 5 bases. Germline CDR1 reads SGHVS; CDR2 reads FQNEAQ. There are 13 residues in the CDR3. Trimming took 5 bases from V and 6 from J, leaving 12 bases between them. CDR3 residues: CASSPRTRDTQYF. The CDR3 coding sequence is TGTGCCAGCAGCCCCCGGACTCGGGATACGCAGTATTTT. Using reference TRBV7-8 and TRBJ2-3 for the parts outside the CDR3, the full variable domain is GAGVSQSPRYKVAKRGQDVALRCDPISGHVSLFWYQQALGQGPEFLTYFQNEAQLDKSGLPSDRFFAERPEGSVSTLKIQRTQQEDSAVYLCASSPRTRDTQYFGPGTRLTVL.

The chain couples TRBV20-1 to TRBJ2-5; 7 nucleotides align to TRBD2. Per germline, CDR1 DFQATT and CDR2 SNEGSKA (reference sequence). V shed 5 bases, J shed 0 bases, and the junction held 9 bases outside the gene matches. The CDR3 spans 15 residues. The CDR3 DNA sequence: TGCAGTGCTGACGAGGGACTATTGTACCAAGAGACCCAGTACTTC. Translating it yields CSADEGLLYQETQYF.

The chain recombines TRBV6-2 or TRBV6-3 with TRBJ1-4, with D perhaps TRBD1 (5 bases). The length of the CDR3 is 13 residues. Germline lookup yields CDR1 MNHEY and CDR2 SVGEGT. V dropped 4 bases and J dropped 5 bases, with 8 bases sitting between them. Here the CDR3 DNA reads TGTGCCAGCAGTTTGCGACAGAATGAAAAACTGTTTTTT. Protein product: CASSLRQNEKLFF.

The chain links TRBV7-9 to TRBJ2-5; D call uncertain. CDR1 is SEHNR, CDR2 FQNEAQ, per germline (reference sequence). The CDR3 totals 13 residues. Trimming removed 4 bases at V and 7 bases at J, with 13 bases between. In DNA form, the CDR3 reads TGTGCCAGCAGCTCCGGGTTCCTAGGGACCCAGTACTTC. Its translation: CASSSGFLGTQYF.

This clonotype has ten or more counts. The chain employs TRBV6-2 or TRBV6-3 and TRBJ2-2, with TRBD2 identical over 7 bases. The J segment lost 5 bases and the V segment lost 10 bases, leaving 13 bases of the junction unmatched. The CDR3 contains 15 residues. In germline, CDR1 is MNHEY, CDR2 SVGEGT. CDR3 region: CATHKAGYGTGELFF. The CDR3 nucleotides are TGTGCCACGCACAAAGCGGGATACGGGACCGGGGAGCTGTTTTTT.

A note on this clonotype: A much more abundant neighbour one base away suggests this may be a read error. This rearrangement joins TRBV25-1 to TRBJ2-2; possible D gene TRBD2, 5 bases. The CDR3 totals 12 residues. The V gene's germline CDR1 is MGHDK and CDR2 SYGVNS. V gave up 5 bases and J gave up 7 bases, with 8 bases separating them. The CDR3, as DNA: TGTGCCAGCAGTTCGGGGATCGGGGAGCTGTTTTTT. Its protein is CASSSGIGELFF. The complete variable domain, with remaining parts taken from reference TRBV25-1 and TRBJ2-2, reads EADIYQTPRYLVIGTGKKITLECSQTMGHDKMYWYQQDPGMELHLIHYSYGVNSTEKGDLSSESTVSRIRTEHFPLTLESARPSHTSQYLCASSSGIGELFFGEGSRLTVL.

The genes are TRBV2 and TRBJ1-1; D unclear. The germline V and J ends were trimmed by 7 bases and 1 base, with 10 bases remaining between them. The CDR3 has 13 amino acids. CDR1 SNHLY and CDR2 FYNNEI come from the germline V gene. CDR3 coding DNA: TGTGCCAGCAATGGGGAAAGGAACACTGAAGCTTTCTTT. Translation: CASNGERNTEAFF.